Presented here are 25 T cell receptor beta chains from one specimen sequenced in a study of blood T cell repertoires in COVID-19. Only in-frame clones appear in the TCRdb table, and some are missing; sequencing was by immunoSEQ multiplex PCR. The sample yields 93,000 or so clones, more than 85% seen once. Sequenced sample: peripheral blood. These receptors originate from a human donor in a cohort sampled during active COVID-19.

V usage is TRBV12-2 and J usage is TRBJ2-3; TRBD2 is the table's D call and was not checked against the DNA. TRBV12-2 is flagged as a pseudogene. CDR3 size: 15 residues. CDR3 loop: CASRLRRGGTDTQYF. The CDR3 nucleotides are TGTGCAAGTCGCTTAAGGCGGGGGGGCACAGATACGCAGTATTTT.

With respect to this clone: A clone one base away is much larger, so this may be a read error. Other DNA sequences in this specimen translate into the identical CDR3. The chain employs TRBV5-6 and TRBJ2-7; perhaps TRBD2 as D (6 bases). Trimming took off 2 bases at V and 0 bases at J, with 6 bases between the two ends. This CDR3 has 13 amino acids. Germline assignment: CDR1 SGHDT and CDR2 YYEEEE. Here the CDR3 reads CASSFGGSYEQYF. CDR3 in DNA: TGTGCCAGCAGCTTCGGGGGCTCCTACGAGCAGTACTTC. The full variable domain, rest sourced from reference TRBV5-6 and TRBJ2-7, is DAGVTQSPTHLIKTRGQQVTLRCSPKSGHDTVSWYQQALGQGPQFIFQYYEEEERQRGNFPDRFSGHQFPNYSSELNVNALLLGDSALYLCASSFGGSYEQYFGPGTRLTVT.

A single count supports this clone. The gene calls are TRBV5-4 and TRBJ2-5; maybe TRBD1 (6 bases). The CDR3 loop spans 15 amino acids. Trimming removed 5 bases at V and 5 bases at J, with 19 bases between. Germline V CDR1 and CDR2: SGHNT, YYREEE (reference sequence). CDR3 sequence: CASSQEQGGGETQYF. The CDR3 bases are TGTGCCAGCAGTCAAGAGCAAGGGGGTGGGGAGACCCAGTACTTC.

The chain combines TRBV5-6 with TRBJ1-2; D gene uncertain. Trimming left V 3 bases short and J 8 bases short, with 17 bases between. The germline gives CDR1 SGHDT, CDR2 YYEEEE. This CDR3 has 14 amino acids. The CDR3 DNA follows: TGTGCCAGCAGCTGGAGAGCGGGGATTGGGGGCTACACCTTC. Encoded protein: CASSWRAGIGGYTF.

V usage is TRBV7-9 and J usage is TRBJ2-2; 11 nucleotides agree with TRBD1. The ends lost 5 bases at V and 6 bases at J; junction bases unmatched: 5. CDR3 length equals 15 residues. Germline lookup yields CDR1 SEHNR and CDR2 FQNEAQ (reference sequence). The chain's CDR3 is CASSPWDRGAGELFF. CDR3 bases: TGTGCCAGCAGCCCCTGGGACAGGGGGGCCGGGGAGCTGTTTTTT.

The chain combines TRBV28 with TRBJ1-1; D might be TRBD1 (6 bases). There are 11 residues in the CDR3. The germline V and J ends were trimmed by 5 bases and 10 bases, with 11 bases remaining between them. The germline V gene has CDR1 MDHEN and CDR2 SYDVKM. CDR3 sequence: CASSTQGRAFF. CDR3 coding DNA: TGTGCCAGCAGTACACAGGGTCGAGCTTTCTTT.

This chain connects TRBV6-5 to TRBJ2-1; a possible D gene is TRBD1 (6 bases). The CDR3 has 15 residues. The germline V and J ends were trimmed by 3 bases and 0 bases, with 9 bases remaining between them. Germline-derived CDR1 and CDR2 are MNHEY and SVGAGI. CDR3 DNA: TGTGCCAGCAGTTATAGGGGGAGCTCCTACAATGAGCAGTTCTTC. Translated: CASSYRGSSYNEQFF.

This clone was seen just once. This chain connects TRBV5-4 to TRBJ2-7; a possible D gene is TRBD2 (6 bases). The CDR3 is made up of 16 amino acids. In germline, CDR1 is SGHNT, CDR2 YYREEE (reference sequence). Trimming shortened V by 4 bases and J by 4 bases, and 21 bases separated the two germline ends. CDR3 in amino acids: CASSAGGPGPPYEQYF. The DNA of the CDR3 is TGTGCCAGCAGCGCCGGGGGTCCGGGACCGCCTTACGAGCAGTACTTC.

This chain links TRBV3-1 (or the pseudogene TRBV3-2) with TRBJ2-3, with 7 bases lining up with TRBD2. Trimming at V came to 4 bases and at J to 1 base, leaving 14 bases not matched to a gene. CDR1 is LGHDT and CDR2 is YNNKEL in the germline V gene (reference sequence). The CDR3 has 18 residues. CDR3 region: CASSPRRSASGGTDTQYF. The CDR3 nucleotides are TGTGCCAGCAGCCCCCGTAGAAGTGCTAGCGGCGGCACAGATACGCAGTATTTT.

The chain combines TRBV6-5 with TRBJ2-1; 7 bases align to TRBD1. After removal of 6 bases from V and 4 bases from J, the junction contained 9 bases not matched to a gene. The germline V gene has CDR1 MNHEY and CDR2 SVGAGI. The CDR3 extends over 15 amino acids. In nucleotides, the CDR3 is TGTGCCAGCAGCCCCGAGGGACAGTCTTACAATGAGCAGTTCTTC. This encodes CASSPEGQSYNEQFF.

The gene calls are TRBV19 and TRBJ2-3, with 15 bases that match TRBD2. The CDR3 sequence is 17 residues long. The V segment lost 3 bases and the J segment 2 bases; nucleotides outside the gene matches: 3. The V gene's germline CDR1 is LNHDA and CDR2 SQIVND (reference sequence). In DNA form, the CDR3 reads TGTGCCAGTAGTATTAGGACTAGCGGGGGGGCCACAGATACGCAGTATTTT. It encodes CASSIRTSGGATDTQYF.

This clone has only one observation. The chain carries TRBV6-1 and TRBJ2-7; 8 nucleotides agree with TRBD1. J gave up 4 bases and V 4 bases, and 12 bases lay outside the gene matches. Germline loops: CDR1 MNHNS, CDR2 SASEGT. This CDR3 spans 16 amino acids. The CDR3 sequence: CASSGGLDRDWYEQYF. The CDR3 nucleotides are TGTGCCAGCAGTGGAGGTCTGGACAGGGACTGGTACGAGCAGTACTTC.

The chain joins TRBV28 to TRBJ2-2; 12 positions match TRBD2. V was pared by 5 bases and J by 7 bases, with 5 bases of the junction left unmatched. The germline gives CDR1 MDHEN, CDR2 SYDVKM. The CDR3 sequence is 15 residues long. The CDR3 nucleotides read TGTGCCAGCAGTCCCCCGGGACTAGCGGGCGGGGAGCTGTTTTTT. Translation: CASSPPGLAGGELFF.

This chain links TRBV28 with TRBJ1-2, with TRBD1 matching over 11 bases. CDR3 size: 15 residues. V lost 6 bases to trimming and J lost 8 bases; unmatched junction nucleotides: 11. Germline assignment: CDR1 MDHEN and CDR2 SYDVKM. The DNA of the CDR3 is TGTGCCAGCAGGTCTCGGACAGGGGGCGGCGCAGGCTACACCTTC. Its protein is CASRSRTGGGAGYTF.

This clone was seen a single time. The V call is TRBV27, the J call TRBJ2-3; 11 nucleotides agree with TRBD2. CDR1 and CDR2 from the germline V gene are MNHEY and SMNVEV (reference sequence). Trimming cost V 10 bases and J 2 bases; bases outside gene matches: 14. The CDR3 has 17 residues. In DNA, the CDR3 is TGTGCCACCAAGGTCGGGTATAGCGGGAGGGACACAGATACGCAGTATTTT. As protein: CATKVGYSGRDTDTQYF.

The chain carries TRBV20-1 and TRBJ2-5; 8 bases agree with TRBD1. J lost 2 bases, V lost 3 bases, and 2 bases had no gene match. Per the germline V gene, CDR1 is DFQATT and CDR2 is SNEGSKA (reference sequence). The CDR3 extends over 13 amino acids. The CDR3 DNA is TGCAGTGCTAGTAACAGGGGGCAAGAGACCCAGTACTTC. It yields the protein CSASNRGQETQYF.

The chain uses TRBV3-1 (or the pseudogene TRBV3-2) and TRBJ2-7; D is uncertain. Germline CDR1 LGHDT, CDR2 YNNKEL (reference sequence). The CDR3 contains 16 residues. With 0 bases removed from V and 3 bases from J, the gap between germline ends came to 15 bases. The CDR3 DNA sequence: TGTGCCAGCAGCCAAGAGGCCAGATATGGTGTCTACGAGCAGTACTTC. The encoded protein is CASSQEARYGVYEQYF.

The chain combines TRBV19 with TRBJ2-7; 10 nucleotides match TRBD2. Germline CDR1 and CDR2: LNHDA and SQIVND (reference sequence). The CDR3 runs 15 residues. V was clipped by 6 bases and J by 5 bases; unmatched bases: 10. The CDR3 DNA reads as TGTGCCAGTAGGGGGGCTAGCGGGAGTAAGCACGAGCAGTACTTC. Encoded protein: CASRGASGSKHEQYF.

The chain recombines TRBV15 with TRBJ2-7, with 8 nucleotides matching TRBD2. CDR1 and CDR2 (germline): LNHNV, YYDKDF (reference sequence). The CDR3 length is 14 residues. Trimming at V came to 4 bases and at J to 0 bases, leaving 2 bases not matched to a gene. As DNA, the CDR3 is TGTGCCACCAGCACGGGGGGGAGCTCCTACGAGCAGTACTTC. Its protein product is CATSTGGSSYEQYF. The full variable domain, rest sourced from reference TRBV15 and TRBJ2-7, is DAMVIQNPRYQVTQFGKPVTLSCSQTLNHNVMYWYQQKSSQAPKLLFHYYDKDFNNEADTPDNFQSRRPNTSFCFLDIRSPGLGDTAMYLCATSTGGSSYEQYFGPGTRLTVT.

This clone was seen more than once but under ten times. The chain couples TRBV28 to TRBJ1-2, with D maybe TRBD1 (5 bases). Between the trimmed V and J ends, which lost 5 bases and 10 bases, there was a span of 26 bases. Germline lookup yields CDR1 MDHEN and CDR2 SYDVKM. The CDR3 is 16 residues long. CDR3 bases: TGTGCCAGCAGTGCCCCGAGGGCGGGGGGACGGACTGTCTACACCTTC. This translates into CASSAPRAGGRTVYTF.

The chain carries TRBV3-1 (or the pseudogene TRBV3-2) and TRBJ2-7; D possibly corresponds to TRBD1 (6 bases). There are 14 residues in the CDR3. V lost 4 bases and J 0 bases, leaving 10 bases between the germline ends. Germline lookup yields CDR1 LGHDT and CDR2 YNNKEL (reference sequence). CDR3: CASSPGQFSYEQYF. DNA for the CDR3: TGTGCCAGCAGCCCCGGACAGTTCTCCTACGAGCAGTACTTC.

The V call is TRBV28, the J call TRBJ1-1; a possible D gene is TRBD1 (5 bases). The CDR3 sequence is 14 residues long. V lost 3 bases and J lost 9, with 17 bases in between. Per germline, CDR1 MDHEN and CDR2 SYDVKM. Here the CDR3 reads CASSLVSGGRKAFF. The CDR3 region has the DNA TGTGCCAGCAGTTTGGTTAGCGGGGGACGGAAAGCTTTCTTT.

This rearrangement joins TRBV3-1 (or the pseudogene TRBV3-2) to TRBJ2-2, with D perhaps TRBD1 (6 bases). Germline V gene data show CDR1 as LGHDT and CDR2 as YNNKEL (reference sequence). V gave up 3 bases and J gave up 5 bases, with 13 bases separating them. The CDR3 loop spans 15 amino acids. The CDR3 protein is CASSHVTGMTGELFF. Here the CDR3 DNA reads TGTGCCAGCAGCCATGTCACAGGGATGACCGGGGAGCTGTTTTTT.

CDR3 residues: CASSSAGQQEETQYF. The CDR3 DNA is TGTGCCAGCAGTTCGGCGGGACAGCAAGAAGAGACCCAGTACTTC. The chain combines TRBV28 with TRBJ2-5; possibly TRBD1 for D (7 bases). The CDR3 totals 15 residues. V was pared by 4 bases and J by 3 bases, with 15 bases between. The germline gives CDR1 MDHEN, CDR2 SYDVKM.

The chain uses TRBV5-1 and TRBJ1-4, with D possibly TRBD1 on 6 matching bases. CDR1 SGHRS and CDR2 YFSETQ come from the germline V gene. V was pared by 4 bases and J by 5 bases, with 15 bases between. The CDR3 extends over 15 amino acids. The CDR3 protein is CASSLNTGQNEKLFF. DNA of the CDR3: TGCGCCAGCAGCCTAAACACAGGGCAGAATGAAAAACTGTTTTTT.